This entry concerns a single T cell receptor beta chain. In its sample, this clonotype was seen a few times. It lacks a known antigen. No much larger clone is present one base from it, and per-base qualities are unavailable. This sample was included in a study of blood T cells in healthy people across ages (dated by TCRdb to about 2015). About the study as a whole: In model experiments, roughly one uniquely barcoded TCR beta cDNA molecule per two T cells was captured by template switching. Four age groups were formed from the donors: young (average 16 years), middle-aged (just under 40), aged (about 68) and long-lived (approximately 78). The study measured age-related changes in TCR beta repertoire diversity using deep sequencing normalized with unique cDNA molecular identifiers. To avoid experimental bias, donors of different ages were randomly spread across the sequencing lanes. For two donors (one aged 18 to 30 and one aged 80 or older), the study analyzed two additional independent replicas of 1 million unique cDNA reads from the same blood draw.

CDR1 and CDR2 are drawn from the germline V gene: MGHRA, YSYEKL. V drops 6 bases and J drops 2 bases, leaving 12 bases in between. From the cysteine through the phenylalanine, the CDR3 covers 14 amino acids. The DNA shown is the 42-base CDR3, in frame from base 1. Broad study findings and their caveats: Bulk unsorted PBMC profiling prevented conclusive comparison of naive and antigen-experienced compartments. The CMV infection status of donors was not known, potentially confounding age-related changes in expanded clonotypes. Total diversity estimates from one million sequenced T cells were considered lower bounds and underestimates. There was a strong correlation between observed TCR beta diversity and the percentage of naive T cells measured by flow cytometry. Observed TCR beta diversity per million T cells fell roughly linearly with age, and a significant reduction was already apparent by age around 36. The long-lived group showed more naive CD4+ T cells, fewer expanded clones and increased TCR diversity than the aged group, suggesting age selection.

Library creation used 5' RACE. Sequencing was performed on an Illumina HiSeq 2500. A second 7 to 11 cycle PCR used a sample-barcoded 5' primer and a J-beta primer mix. Each TCR beta cDNA molecule received a unique molecular identifier from a template-switch 5' adaptor carrying 12 random nucleotides. Each sample yielded at least 3 million CDR3-containing paired-end reads. First-strand cDNA synthesis was performed from all RNA using the Mint cDNA synthesis kit, with priming by a TRBC-specific oligonucleotide. Following uracil-DNA glycosylase treatment, all cDNA underwent a first 18-cycle PCR with the universal primers M1SS and BC2_uni_R. On the study's bioinformatics: For normalization, 1 million high-quality reads were randomly selected from each sample, with every read carrying a distinct molecular identifier. Instead of being binned into consensus sequences, reads with shared molecular identifiers were discarded. CDR3 identification, clonotype clustering and error correction used MiTCR with a Q25 quality threshold and the strictest error-elimination algorithm. A nonparametric unseen species model with Euler transformation was used to estimate a lower bound on total TCR beta diversity. TCRdb applied fastp at Q25 and MiXCR to the public reads, then kept only in-frame beta chains. Rows merge per CDR3 protein into single entries with the most common DNA and genes. V and J calls and clone size were set by TCRdb, not the authors. The sample yields roughly 1,700,000 distinct CDR3 sequences; roughly 27% were counted once. Roughly 8.2% of the sample comes from the top ten.

Systemically healthy Caucasian individuals from Russia, 35 to 40 in total and aged 6 to 90 years, were included as donors. Around 10 milliliters of peripheral blood were collected from each donor into EDTA-treated Vacutainer tubes. PBMCs were isolated by Ficoll-Paque density-gradient centrifugation, with at least 6 million obtained per sample. Trizol reagent was used to extract total RNA from PBMCs, with at least 5 micrograms per sample. For every donor, flow cytometry on a PBMC aliquot measured the percentage of naive CD45RAhigh/CD27high T cells. The clonotype originates from a woman in her thirties in good health. The sequenced material came from blood. The sequence links TRBV4-1 to TRBJ2-3; TRBD1 is perhaps the D gene, given 6 matching bases. The CDR3 reads as follows: CASRPGVLTDTQYF. Read as DNA, the sequence is TGCGCCAGCAGGCCAGGGGTCCTCACAGATACGCAGTATTTT.